This TCR beta chain was sequenced in a study of spatial heterogeneity in lung cancer (dated by TCRdb to the late 2010s). General notes on the study: The donors were approximately 70 patients from the lung TRACERx cohort who had early-stage, untreated non-small cell lung cancer. Beta-chain transcripts were consistently detected in greater numbers than alpha-chain transcripts, which likely reflected higher beta-chain transcript abundance. TCR alpha and beta repertoires were quantitatively compared across multiple tumor regions, matched nontumor lung and blood in non-small cell lung cancer. Follow-up PBMC samples were sequenced whenever available, and the median time to follow-up was roughly 2 years after resection. Both alpha and beta chains were TCR-sequenced in hundreds of tumor regions, about 69 matched nontumor lung samples and over 55 PBMC samples obtained at surgery. In the raw uncorrected reads, each unique combination of TCR and UMI appeared on average more than ten times. TCR repertoire features were related to nonsynonymous mutation counts determined by whole-exome sequencing of tumor tissue.

CDR1 and CDR2, per the germline V gene (reference sequence), are SEHNR and FQNEAQ. V loses 1 base, J loses 4 bases, and the germline ends lie 7 bases apart. The CDR3 holds 14 amino acids from the cysteine to the phenylalanine. Kept here is only the CDR3 DNA, which spans 42 bases and is read in frame from base 1. What the time point label conveys for this sample: blood at routine non-recurrence follow-up after resection. For TCR sequencing, whole RNA was extracted from tumor and nontumor lung tissue, or from cryopreserved PBMC samples, and no cell sorting was done. Only patients for whom sufficient RNA was available from at least two tumor regions were selected for TCR sequencing. Library prep was done by 5' RACE. TCRdb shows the sequencer as NextSeq 500. To allow correction of PCR and sequencing errors, the TCR library protocol tagged every TCR cDNA molecule with a unique molecular identifier. Per the original workflow: TCR identification, UMI-based error correction and CDR3 extraction were performed with Decombinator tools. TCRs above a frequency of 2 per 1,000, corresponding to the top 1% of the tumor frequency distribution, were defined as expanded. Rényi diversity was computed with the R vegan package after subsampling each repertoire 100 times to 5,000 TCRs. To build CDR3 similarity networks, amino acid triplet string-kernel similarity was used, and CDR3s were connected when their pairwise similarity was above 0.82. TCRdb ran its own pipeline on the public reads, namely fastp trimming at Q25 and MiXCR clone calling, and kept in-frame beta chains. Identical CDR3 proteins give one entry, which carries the most common genes and DNA. Clone size and V and J calls follow TCRdb, not the original study. The sample table contains about 100,000 distinct CDR3 sequences; only one count was recorded for roughly 19% of them. The ten biggest clones cover around a fifth of the sample.

Concerning this clonotype itself: Its specific antigen is unknown. No base qualities exist here, and no much larger clone lies one base off it.

Results and caveats for the whole study, not just this receptor: Only approximately 13 patients were included in comparisons of baseline and follow-up blood repertoires. Confirming at a functional level the hypothesis that regional TCRs recognize regional mutations was considered to require additional single-cell paired TCR alpha and beta sequencing. Ubiquitous expanded tumor TCRs were detected in blood more often at tumor resection than at routine follow-up.

This receptor chain uses TRBV7-9 and TRBJ2-2; the D gene cannot be named for sure. This sample comprised PBMCs, obtained at follow-up. This clonotype originated in a male donor with early-stage non-small cell lung cancer. The DNA is as follows: TGTGCCAGCAGCTTAGTACGAATCACCGGGGAGCTGTTTTTT. This is translated as CASSLVRITGELFF. Reference TRBV7-9 and TRBJ2-2 proteins supply the regions before and after the CDR3; the full variable domain is: DTGVSQNPRHKITKRGQNVTFRCDPISEHNRLYWYRQTLGQGPEFLTYFQNEAQLEKSRLLSDRFSAERPKGSFSTLEIQRTEQGDSAMYLCASSLVRITGELFFGEGSRLTVL.